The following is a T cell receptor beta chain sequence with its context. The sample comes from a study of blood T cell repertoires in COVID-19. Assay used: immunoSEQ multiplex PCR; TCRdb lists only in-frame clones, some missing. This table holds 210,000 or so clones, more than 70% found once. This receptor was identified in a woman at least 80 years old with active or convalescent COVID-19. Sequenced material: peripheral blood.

The CDR3 sequence: CASNRVGRGSTDTQYF. CDR3 DNA sequence: TGTGCCAGCAACCGGGTGGGTCGGGGGAGCACAGATACGCAGTATTTT. The chain links TRBV9 to TRBJ2-3; D is possibly TRBD2 (6 bases). The CDR3 has 16 amino acids. Trimming removed 6 bases from V and 0 bases from J, with 17 bases in between. Germline assignment: CDR1 SGDLS and CDR2 YYNGEE.